This T cell receptor beta chain comes out of a study of T-cell memory formation after mild COVID-19. Looking at the study overall: The TCR clusters were mostly specific to one donor. Regarding the study as a whole: Memory cells collected pre-infection included some clones that later responded, suggesting cross-reactive memory joined. Those CD4+ clones that contracted were mainly in CM and EM (CD8+ ones in EMRA).

This clonotype was detected only a few times. Its matching antigen is unknown. TCRdb re-called the 5' RACE reads through MiXCR, storing one row per CDR3 protein. This table holds a few hundred thousand distinct CDR3 sequences, under 25% found once. The ends lost 0 bases at V and 4 bases at J; junction bases unmatched: 8. There are 16 residues in the CDR3. Looked up from germline, CDR1 is MNHEY and CDR2 is SVGAGI. The chain recombines TRBV6-5 with TRBJ1-1, with 7 bases matching TRBD1. This TCR derives from an adult woman who had mild COVID-19 (a few samples of this study predate the infection). Cell type and time point are not known. Material: PBMCs or a T cell subset sorted from them (not recorded which). CDR3 DNA sequence: TGTGCCAGCAGTTACTCGAATGGCAGGGGGGTCACTGAAGCTTTCTTT. Translated, it gives CASSYSNGRGVTEAFF.